This T cell receptor (beta chain) was retrieved from a study of naive CD8 T cells in extremely preterm neonates (dated by TCRdb to about 2017). A note on the overall study: Sorted naive CD8+ T cells from four age groups (extremely preterm neonates, term neonates, young children and adults) were used in the study to compare TCRbeta CDR3 repertoires.

This clone was recorded once. Its antigen has not been determined. No base quality values were provided; no much bigger clone lies one nucleotide off. General conclusions and limits of the study: Preterm CDR3s were shorter, with fewer N additions and less junctional trimming, and were closer to germline than those of older groups. Preterm neonates showed significantly lower iChao1 richness than every other age group (p < 0.05) along with an even clone distribution, indicating a less rich repertoire. Prospective longitudinal studies of preterm and term neonates were called for by the authors so that T cell development could be tracked within individuals. A small sample size and variable productive template counts among preterm samples were noted by the authors as limitations. A higher proportion of shared CDR3 nucleotide sequences was found in preterm neonates (roughly 2.7%) than in term neonates (approximately 0.4%), young children (roughly 0.03%) and adults (roughly 0.01%).

Several extremely preterm deliveries, at about 23-27 weeks of gestation, provided the preterm samples. Exclusion from the study was applied to pregnancies with fetal demise, active maternal HSV infection or known maternal HIV infection. A FACSAria III cell sorter was used to sort live, Annexin V-negative naive CD8+ T cells (CD3+CD8+CD45RA+CCR7+). Per sample, between roughly 19,000 and 110,000 naive CD8+ T cells were obtained by sorting. Preassembled standardized sampling kits were used to collect mixed venous-arterial cord blood. Cord blood was kept at room temperature and processed within 4 hours of collection. Ficoll-Paque density gradient centrifugation of diluted blood was used to isolate mononuclear cells. Before sorting, mononuclear cells were cryopreserved in about 10% DMSO plus 90% FBS and kept long term at -150 degrees C. Annexin V and antibodies against CD3, CD8, CCR7 and CD45RA were used to stain the thawed cells. The DNeasy Blood and Tissue Kit was used to extract genomic DNA from sorted cell pellets that had been snap-frozen.

TCRbeta CDR3 regions were amplified from genomic DNA by a two-step, bias-controlled multiplex PCR. Primers specific for every TRBV and TRBJ gene segment were used in the multiplex PCR. The immunoSEQ Assay was used to generate the TCRbeta repertoire data. Per the source publication's procedure: To merge closely related sequences, reads went through filtering and clustering using a relative-frequency ratio and a modified nearest-neighbor algorithm. IMGT annotation was the basis for assigning V, D and J genes to CDR3 sequences. Template counts were normalized for PCR amplification bias and quantified against synthetic TCR CDR3 analog sequences. Only unique productive sequences, that is, in-frame CDR3 sequences lacking stop codons, were included in the analyses. Clonality, defined as 1 minus Pielou's evenness, and iChao1 richness were computed with the immunoSEQ Analyzer software. Statistical tests were run in JMP, with either Student's t-test or a non-parametric test chosen according to Shapiro-Wilk normality results. TCRdb's version of the immuneACCESS table is confined to in-frame rearrangements and falls short of the full clone set. An unresolved V gene accounts for under half of the shortfall where checked; the remainder is of unknown origin. V and J calls and clone size are given by that table; D and trimming were obtained from the DNA. The sample records 20,000 to 30,000 clones, 88% of which are singletons. The ten top clones hold around 0.89% of the sample.

The CDR3 starts with the cysteine, ends with the phenylalanine, and has 13 residues. Only the CDR3 DNA stays, 39 bases, in frame from base 1. Trimming at the junction amounts to 2 bases on V and 8 bases on J, and the germline ends lie 12 bases apart. CDR1 is given as LNHDA and CDR2 as SQIVND, both from the germline V gene (reference sequence). This clonotype was obtained from a boy who was born preterm. Sequencing was carried out using naive CD8+ T cells from cord blood. The sequence links TRBV19 to TRBJ1-1; D gene: possibly TRBD1, on 5 matching bases. The CDR3: CASSIFQGYEAFF. Read as DNA, the sequence is TGTGCCAGTAGTATATTTCAGGGTTACGAAGCTTTCTTT. Full variable domain (CDR3 extended with the reference TRBV19 and TRBJ1-1 proteins): DGGITQSPKYLFRKEGQNVTLSCEQNLNHDAMYWYRQDPGQGLRLIYYSQIVNDFQKGDIAEGYSVSREKKESFPLTVTSAQKNPTAFYLCASSIFQGYEAFFGQGTRLTVV.